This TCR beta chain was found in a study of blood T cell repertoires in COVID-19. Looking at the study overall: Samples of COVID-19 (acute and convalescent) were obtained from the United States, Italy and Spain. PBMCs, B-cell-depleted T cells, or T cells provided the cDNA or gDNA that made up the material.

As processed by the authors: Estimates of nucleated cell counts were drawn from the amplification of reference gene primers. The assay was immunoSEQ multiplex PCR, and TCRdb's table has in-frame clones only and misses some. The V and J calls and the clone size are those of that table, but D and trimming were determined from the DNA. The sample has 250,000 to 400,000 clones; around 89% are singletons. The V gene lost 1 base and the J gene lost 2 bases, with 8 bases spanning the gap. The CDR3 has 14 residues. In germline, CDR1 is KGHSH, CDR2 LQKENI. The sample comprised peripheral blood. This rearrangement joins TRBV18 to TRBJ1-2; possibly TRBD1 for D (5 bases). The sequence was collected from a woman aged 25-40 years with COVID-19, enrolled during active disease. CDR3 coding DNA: TGTGCCAGCTCACCACAGGGGTTAAACTATGGCTACACCTTC. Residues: CASSPQGLNYGYTF.